One and the same sample provided the 19 T cell receptor beta chains below, sequenced in a study of shared clonotypes between healthy human individuals. Clones were sequenced by immunoSEQ multiplex PCR, and TCRdb holds only the in-frame ones, with some missing. The table includes about 1.1 million clones, about 80% detected once. Sequences were obtained from memory CD4+ T cells from PBMCs. Sample subset: CD45RA-negative fraction. These receptors were collected from a man aged 18 to 35 in good health. Some clones in this sample may be carry-over from other donors' samples.

The chain carries TRBV4-1 and TRBJ1-2, with 11 bases matching TRBD1. With V trimmed by 1 base and J by 7 bases, 2 bases remained unmatched. The CDR3 runs to 14 residues. CDR1 MGHRA and CDR2 YSYEKL come from the germline V gene. The CDR3 sequence is CASSQVGQGGGYTF. CDR3 DNA sequence: TGCGCCAGCAGCCAAGTGGGACAGGGGGGTGGCTACACCTTC.

The chain recombines TRBV5-4 with TRBJ2-5, with D perhaps TRBD2 (6 bases). The V end lost 4 bases, the J end lost 5 bases, and 15 bases lay between the germline ends. In germline, CDR1 is SGHNT, CDR2 YYREEE (reference sequence). The CDR3 spans 14 residues. This chain's CDR3 is CASSRREVGETQYF. The CDR3 DNA follows: TGTGCCAGCAGCCGGAGGGAAGTGGGGGAGACCCAGTACTTC.

V usage is TRBV6-1 and J usage is TRBJ2-5, with 8 bases that match TRBD2. Per germline, CDR1 MNHNS and CDR2 SASEGT. CDR3 length: 14 amino acids. The J segment lost 2 bases and the V segment lost 4 bases, leaving 3 bases of the junction unmatched. CDR3 DNA sequence: TGTGCCAGCAGTGGCGGGGGGCTTCAAGAGACCCAGTACTTC. Protein sequence: CASSGGGLQETQYF.

This clone occurred a few times. J is TRBJ1-6 and V is TRBV30; tentative D call: TRBD1 (6 bases). CDR1 GTSNPN and CDR2 SVGIG come from the germline V gene (reference sequence). The length of the CDR3 is 13 residues. Trimming took 8 bases from V and 4 from J, leaving 12 bases between them. The CDR3 DNA reads TGTGCCCGACAGACAGGATATAATTCACCCCTCCACTTT. As protein: CARQTGYNSPLHF.

This clone was recorded once. This chain connects TRBV30 to TRBJ1-5, with D possibly matching TRBD1 (6 bases). This CDR3 is built from 17 residues. The V gene lost 0 bases and the J gene lost 3 bases, with 18 bases spanning the gap. Per the germline V gene, CDR1 is GTSNPN and CDR2 is SVGIG (reference sequence). For the CDR3, the DNA is TGTGCCTGGAGTGTACTGGGGGGGCAGGGCTTCAATCAGCCCCAGCATTTT. It is translated as CAWSVLGGQGFNQPQHF.

The chain employs TRBV18 and TRBJ2-7; no reliable D call. Deletions cut 5 bases from V and 0 bases from J, with 14 bases between. CDR1 KGHSH and CDR2 LQKENI come from the germline V gene. The CDR3 extends over 15 amino acids. CDR3 coding DNA: TGTGCCAGCTCAACCACCGGGCAGCCCTCCTACGAGCAGTACTTC. This translates into CASSTTGQPSYEQYF.

This rearrangement joins TRBV4-1 to TRBJ1-4; 8 positions agree with TRBD1. Germline V gene lookup returns CDR1 MGHRA and CDR2 YSYEKL. This CDR3 is 15 amino acids long. V lost 5 bases to trimming and J lost 4 bases; unmatched junction nucleotides: 6. Here the CDR3 reads CASSAPGGINEKLFF. The CDR3 bases are TGCGCCAGCAGCGCACCAGGGGGCATTAATGAAAAACTGTTTTTT.

This clone has just one count. The rearrangement joins TRBV2 to TRBJ2-7; D may be TRBD2 (5 bases). V lost 2 bases, J lost 4 bases, and 15 bases lay in between. This CDR3 spans 15 amino acids. The V gene's germline CDR1 is SNHLY and CDR2 FYNNEI. CDR3 sequence reads: CASSERRGWPYEQYF. CDR3 DNA: TGTGCCAGCAGTGAAAGGCGAGGGTGGCCTTACGAGCAGTACTTC.

V and J are TRBV5-5 and TRBJ1-2, with 9 bases that match TRBD1. Germline lookup yields CDR1 SGHKS and CDR2 YYEKEE (reference sequence). V gave up 5 bases and J gave up 6 bases; unmatched junction bases: 8. This CDR3 is built from 14 residues. The DNA for the CDR3 is TGTGCCAGCAGATTAACGGGACAGGGTCATGGCTACACCTTC. It yields the protein CASRLTGQGHGYTF.

V usage is TRBV28 and J usage is TRBJ2-3, with 14 bases fitting TRBD2. The CDR3 runs to 17 residues. The germline CDR1 and CDR2 sequences are MDHEN and SYDVKM. V gave up 3 bases and J gave up 4 bases; unmatched junction bases: 6. The CDR3 sequence: CASSFGTSGSLADTQYF. Written as DNA, the CDR3 is TGTGCCAGCAGTTTTGGGACTAGCGGGAGTTTGGCAGATACGCAGTATTTT.

The V and J genes are TRBV7-2 and TRBJ2-7; D is perhaps TRBD2 (7 bases). Trimming took 5 bases from V and 2 from J, leaving 16 bases between them. The CDR3 consists of 15 residues. CDR1 is SGHTA, CDR2 FQGNSA, per germline. CDR3 loop: CASSPAGAGAYEQYF. The DNA of the CDR3 is TGTGCCAGCAGCCCCGCGGGGGCTGGGGCCTACGAGCAGTACTTC.

This chain uses TRBV28 with TRBJ1-3; unclear D gene. This CDR3 comprises 11 residues. Germline lookup yields CDR1 MDHEN and CDR2 SYDVKM. V was clipped by 8 bases and J by 7 bases, with 9 bases between them. The CDR3 bases are TGTGCCAGCGGTATAATGAACACCATATATTTT. Protein: CASGIMNTIYF.

Only one count was recorded for this clone. The CDR3 DNA reads TGTGCCAGCAGTTCCCGTGGGCACCGTAAGACAGATACGCAGTATTTT. As protein: CASSSRGHRKTDTQYF. The chain has TRBV2 and TRBJ2-3; D gene uncertain. Germline V CDR1 and CDR2: SNHLY, FYNNEI. The CDR3 totals 16 residues. V was clipped by 5 bases and J by 3 bases, with 18 bases between them.

This sequence joins TRBV9 and TRBJ1-5; 7 nucleotides line up with TRBD1. The CDR3 length is 14 residues. Trimming removed 4 bases from V and 7 bases from J; junction bases left unmatched: 8. Germline CDR1 is SGDLS and CDR2 is YYNGEE. CDR3 amino acids: CASSPTGSLQPQHF. The CDR3 bases are TGTGCCAGCAGCCCGACAGGGTCTTTGCAGCCCCAGCATTTT. The entire variable domain, with the rest obtained from reference TRBV9 and TRBJ1-5, is as follows: DSGVTQTPKHLITATGQRVTLRCSPRSGDLSVYWYQQSLDQGLQFLIQYYNGEERAKGNILERFSAQQFPDLHSELNLSSLELGDSALYFCASSPTGSLQPQHFGDGTRLSIL.

The chain couples TRBV11-2 to TRBJ2-7; D possibly corresponds to TRBD2 (5 bases). Germline assignment: CDR1 SGHAT and CDR2 FQNNGV. The CDR3 extends over 16 amino acids. Trimming removed 5 bases from V and 0 bases from J, with 17 bases in between. The CDR3 loop is CASSPWGDPSSYEQYF. The CDR3 DNA reads as TGTGCCAGCAGCCCGTGGGGAGACCCCAGCTCCTACGAGCAGTACTTC.

The chain employs TRBV5-4 and TRBJ1-4; the D gene is possibly TRBD1 (6 bases). This CDR3 region has 13 residues. The V end was cut by 6 bases, the J end by 7 bases, with 13 bases between. CDR1 and CDR2 from the germline V gene are SGHNT and YYREEE (reference sequence). The CDR3 bases are TGTGCCAGCACTGCTGGGGGCGGTGAAAAACTGTTTTTT. Translated, it gives CASTAGGGEKLFF.

Remarks on this clone: This same CDR3 is encoded by further DNA sequences in the sample. This rearrangement joins TRBV27 to TRBJ1-4, with D possibly matching TRBD1 (5 bases). This CDR3 has 15 residues. V was pared by 1 base and J by 0 bases, with 6 bases between. Germline values: CDR1 MNHEY, CDR2 SMNVEV (reference sequence). The CDR3 DNA sequence: TGTGCCAGCAGTTTATTGGGGGCAACTAATGAAAAACTGTTTTTT. Its translation is CASSLLGATNEKLFF.

This chain connects TRBV18 to TRBJ2-7, with D possibly being TRBD1 (6 bases). The V gene's germline CDR1 is KGHSH and CDR2 LQKENI. V lost 3 bases and J 7 bases, leaving 19 bases between the germline ends. The CDR3 covers 15 residues. The DNA of the CDR3 is TGTGCCAGCTCACCCCGGGACACTACAGGTGAGGAGCAGTACTTC. Residues: CASSPRDTTGEEQYF.

The chain recombines TRBV9 with TRBJ2-7; TRBD1 matches 7 bases. CDR3 size: 15 residues. The V gene's germline CDR1 is SGDLS and CDR2 YYNGEE. Trimming cost V 1 base and J 4 bases; bases outside gene matches: 8. The CDR3 sequence: CASSVRGGLDYEQYF. In DNA, the CDR3 is TGTGCCAGCAGCGTAAGAGGGGGCTTAGATTACGAGCAGTACTTC.